This TCR beta chain was identified in a study of cytomegalovirus exposure and HLA in healthy donors (dated by TCRdb to the late 2010s). Turning to the overall study: According to an earlier analysis of 550 to 750 of the donors, 150 million to 200 million T cells yielded over 90 million unique TCR beta sequences and 250 to 350 Gb of sequence data. Around 320 gigabases of sequencing data and 80 million or so unique TCR sequences were included in an early release covering roughly 600 HLA-typed donors. Of the roughly 400 genotyped donors, approximately 80% fell in the genetic ancestry cluster associated with self-reported Caucasian donors. The study aimed to test whether signatures of past pathogen exposure could be identified by cataloging public T cell receptors. Using immunosequencing, the study profiled T cell repertoires from approximately 700 subjects and related those repertoires to cytomegalovirus serostatus. Besides the first cohort of 500 to 700 subjects, a separate validation cohort made up of about 120 different subjects was used. To predict cytomegalovirus infection status, the study brought together high-throughput TCR immunosequencing, statistical association of individual TCRs with disease status, and machine learning. A later analysis re-analyzed previously published TCR beta repertoires from 650 to 800 donors and added high-resolution HLA genotyping to study TCR occurrence patterns. Rather than drawing on any new phenotypic data, the later analysis identified candidate immune exposures from TCR beta sequences and the way those sequences occurred across donors. An earlier analysis of nearly 600 of the donors applied high-throughput TCR beta sequencing to assess whether each TCR beta V gene segment acted as functional or pseudogenic. Donor age, sex, ethnicity and CMV serostatus were collected together with the repertoire data. In a later genetic analysis, genome-wide SNP genotypes for about three fifths of the roughly 670 donors were used, and that subset was treated as a discovery cohort. All discovery cohort repertoires had been generated on a single sequencing platform. Class I and class II HLA loci were covered by the typing at four-digit resolution. Typing coverage differed by locus: A, B, C, DRB1 and DQB1 were typed in about 620-630 donors, DQA1 in 522, DPA1 in around 580, and DPB1 in 472. About 5 DR-DQ haplotypes were handled as single units for association and clustering, since linkage in the cohort was strong. Among about 360 genotyped donors of the cohort, an average of about 240,000 unique TCR beta nucleotide sequences were sequenced per donor, roughly 18% of them non-productive. General conclusions and limits of the study: Because HLA typing was missing for some donors at each locus, association tests included only the typed subset. In a later analysis, 15,000 to 20,000 TCR beta sequences were associated with specific HLA alleles at a false discovery rate of 0.05. The authors suggested that the approach could potentially be extended to other disease states and immunological phenotypes. Linkage disequilibrium might explain the correlated functional status among segregating V segments, but an unknown experimental factor could not be ruled out. A later analysis reported that several top co-occurrence clusters appeared linked to parvovirus B19, influenza, CMV and Epstein-Barr virus. CMV serostatus was the only immune exposure information available for the cohort. According to a later analysis, most CMV-associated TCR beta chains appeared to be HLA-restricted, and the HLA associations seemed to be driven largely by CMV exposure. Strong co-occurrence of HLA alleles, especially DR and DQ, made assigning TCR associations to individual alleles difficult. In vitro tests confirmed that three of the cytomegalovirus-associated TCR beta chains recognize cytomegalovirus antigens. While some public TCRs were present in many individuals, most TCR sequences turned up only very rarely across donors. In a later analysis, TCR association rates were found to vary across HLA loci, with the most associated TCRs seen for DRB1 alleles and the fewest for HLA-C alleles. The classifier was reported to diagnose cytomegalovirus status with high specificity and sensitivity in both the original and validation cohorts. In a later analysis, HLA-associated TCR beta chains were found to be more clonally expanded and to have lower generation probabilities than equally common non-associated chains. A later genetic analysis associated a missense DCLRE1C variant with V-gene and J-gene trimming of TCR beta chains, and an independent cohort replicated the association. In a later genetic analysis, fewer N-insertions in productive TCRs were reported among donors in an Asian-associated ancestry cluster than the approximately 670-donor mean. The cohort was sequenced for TCR beta chains only, and without alpha or paired-chain data the features that could be detected were limited. Because counts were too low, about 18 rarely observed V segments, including chromosome 9 orphons, were left out of the earlier analysis of 587 of the donors. An earlier analysis of several hundred of the donors showed that most TCR beta V segments appeared in productive rearrangements either about 90% or about 30% of the time, which broadly matched IMGT annotations. Because the 87-base-pair reads could not distinguish some IMGT-functional V segments, including TRBV6-2 and TRBV6-3, those segments were excluded. A cluster of highly shared sequence variants was judged likely to be a technical artifact of the sequencing pipeline. A further reported finding was that TCR beta sequences accurately predicted the HLA-A and HLA-B alleles for most subjects in the first cohort. The study gave a list of 150 to 200 TCR beta chains associated with cytomegalovirus. Roughly uniform sequencing depth across donors was assumed in presence/absence analyses, although this assumption may not hold.

The cohort consisted of approximately 670 healthy bone marrow donors. All cohort members were sampled while nominally healthy, although unrecorded immune exposures were likely present. The donor tested CMV seronegative and was one of the 352 seronegative cohort members. A peripheral blood sample was provided by each donor, and peripheral blood mononuclear cells were used for TCR beta sequencing. The Qiagen DNeasy Blood Extraction Kit was used to extract genomic DNA from the blood cell samples. Library construction relied on the immunoSEQ multiplex PCR assay. For the multiplex PCR, a mixture combining 60 forward primers for TCR Vbeta segments and 13 reverse primers for TCR Jbeta segments was used. Amplification of the CDR3 region of rearranged TCR beta genes was performed with a multiplex PCR assay on genomic DNA. The Illumina HiSeq System was used to sequence the amplified TCR beta libraries as 87-base-pair reads. From the authors' description of their analysis: Across the 500 to 700 repertoires, a later analysis counted 80 million or so unique TCR beta chains, approximately 12 million of which were shared by at least two donors. Raw reads were error-corrected and collapsed into unique sequences by a nearest-neighbor algorithm in which closely related sequences were merged to remove PCR and sequencing errors. Alignment of CDR3 sequences to IMGT reference sequences was used to assign V, D and J gene segments. Each retained sequence needed at least a six-nucleotide match to both a V gene segment and a J gene segment. A rearrangement was called productive if the CDR3 had no stop codons and remained in frame with V and J, and every other rearrangement was called non-productive. CDR3 was defined according to IMGT convention as the region running from the second conserved V-encoded cysteine to the conserved J-encoded phenylalanine. Sequences without an unambiguous match to a single V gene segment were excluded from the earlier analysis of about 630 of the donors. An earlier analysis of a few hundred of the donors called V segments functional above 56.7% productive rearrangements and segregating when the between-donor standard deviation exceeded 5%. A statistical classification framework was developed to diagnose cytomegalovirus status using the catalog of TCR beta chain sequences. A later analysis assigned V and J genes by comparing TCR nucleotide sequences with IMGT/GENE-DB human TR gene sequences. In a later analysis, CDR3 sequences and most-parsimonious VDJ recombination scenarios were assigned using the TCRdist pipeline. In a later analysis, every TCR beta chain was defined by the combination of its CDR3 amino acid sequence and its V-gene family, and reads without a unique V-gene family were dropped. To address suspected cross-contamination and a sequencing artifact, a later analysis removed approximately 600 highly shared, low-generation-probability nucleotide sequences. In a later analysis, a clonal expansion index for each public chain was calculated from normalized within-repertoire ranks of inferred template counts. Generation probabilities in a later analysis came from a VDJ recombination model fitted to out-of-frame rearrangements, and those results were checked against IGoR. Hypergeometric tests were used in a later analysis to score TCR-TCR, TCR-HLA and TCR-CMV co-occurrence, with a repertoire-size bias correction applied to the TCR pairs. To estimate false discovery rates, a later analysis permuted the HLA or CMV assignments 20 times. In a later analysis, co-occurring TCRs were grouped using DBSCAN, and TCRdist sequence similarity was added for clustering within HLA-allele-positive subsets. Repertoires with fewer than 30,000 or more than 120,000 public chains were left out of co-occurrence clustering, as were five repertoires with anomalous nucleotide sharing. TCRdb mirrors the immuneACCESS table, restricted to in-frame sequences. Some clones are absent from its copies; in checked studies, under half trace to an unresolved V gene, and the reason for the others is unknown. V, J and clone size are those of that table, while D and trimming were read from the DNA. The sample table records about 140,000 clones; roughly 80% of these occur just once. The biggest ten clones account for 2.5% to 3.5% of the sample.

Of note for this clone: Its antigen is still unknown. Nothing much larger sits one base from this clone, and base qualities are not available.

V loses 3 bases at its end and J loses 1 base; junction bases beyond the gene matches: 10. The CDR3 has 17 amino acids, counting the end cysteine and phenylalanine. Of all the DNA, just the CDR3 is kept, 51 bases in frame from base 1. As encoded in the germline V gene, CDR1 is MGHRA while CDR2 is YSYEKL. The chain employs TRBV4-1 and TRBJ2-7; 9 junctional bases match TRBD2. This receptor was obtained from a male donor in good health and CMV-seronegative. Sequenced material: PBMCs. The nucleotides are TGCGCCAGCAGCCACCAATCGACTAGCGGTATTTCCTACGAGCAGTACTTC. This translates into CASSHQSTSGISYEQYF.